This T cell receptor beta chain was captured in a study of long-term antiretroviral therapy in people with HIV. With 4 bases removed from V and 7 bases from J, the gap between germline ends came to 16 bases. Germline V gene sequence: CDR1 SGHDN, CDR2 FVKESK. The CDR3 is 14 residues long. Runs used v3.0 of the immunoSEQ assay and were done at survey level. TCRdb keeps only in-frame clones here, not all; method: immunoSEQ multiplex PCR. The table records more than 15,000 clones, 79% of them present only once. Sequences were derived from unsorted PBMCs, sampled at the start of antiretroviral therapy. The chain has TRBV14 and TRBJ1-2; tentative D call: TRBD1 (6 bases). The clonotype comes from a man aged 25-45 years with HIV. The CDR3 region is CASSLRRGAFGYTF. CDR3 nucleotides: TGTGCCAGCAGCCTACGTCGGGGGGCGTTTGGCTACACCTTC.